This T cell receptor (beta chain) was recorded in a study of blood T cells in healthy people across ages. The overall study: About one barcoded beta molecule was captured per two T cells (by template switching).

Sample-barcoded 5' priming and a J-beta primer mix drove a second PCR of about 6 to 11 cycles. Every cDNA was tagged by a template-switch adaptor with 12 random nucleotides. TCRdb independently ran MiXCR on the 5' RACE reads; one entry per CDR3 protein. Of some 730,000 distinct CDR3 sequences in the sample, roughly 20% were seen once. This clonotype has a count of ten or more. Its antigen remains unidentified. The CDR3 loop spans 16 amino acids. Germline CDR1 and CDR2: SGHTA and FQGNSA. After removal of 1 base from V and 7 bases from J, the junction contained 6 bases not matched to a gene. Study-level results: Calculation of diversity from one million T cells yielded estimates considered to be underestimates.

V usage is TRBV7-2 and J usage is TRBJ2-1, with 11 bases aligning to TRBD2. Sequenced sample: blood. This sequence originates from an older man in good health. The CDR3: CASSLVVAGGPNEQFF. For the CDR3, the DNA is TGTGCCAGCAGCTTAGTCGTAGCGGGGGGGCCGAATGAGCAGTTCTTC.